Each of the 15 T cell receptor beta chains below was sequenced from the same sample in a study of identical twins. TCRdb re-called the 5' RACE reads with MiXCR, one entry per CDR3 protein. The repertoire holds approximately 890,000 distinct CDR3 sequences, with around 12% as singletons. These same data were also listed under a study on yellow fever vaccine responses in identical twins.

The material sequenced was PBMCs. The receptor set was obtained from a woman younger than 30 in good health.

The chain combines TRBV12-3 or TRBV12-4 with TRBJ2-7; 9 nucleotides agree with TRBD1. The CDR3 is made up of 14 amino acids. V gave up 5 bases and J gave up 4 bases; unmatched junction bases: 6. CDR3 DNA: TGTGCCAGCAGTACCCTGGACAGGGGATACGAGCAGTACTTC. Protein product: CASSTLDRGYEQYF.

This clonotype was detected a few times. The chain links TRBV4-2 to TRBJ2-4, with 10 bases that match TRBD2. This CDR3 has 15 residues. V shed 3 bases and J 7 bases; nucleotides not matched to a gene: 6. Germline-derived CDR1 and CDR2 are LGHNA and YNFKEQ. The CDR3 is CASSQEIAGGNIQYF. The DNA of the CDR3 is TGTGCCAGCAGCCAGGAAATAGCGGGGGGCAACATTCAGTACTTC.

This clonotype was counted only a few times. The genes are TRBV28 and TRBJ1-1, with D possibly being TRBD1 (5 bases). CDR1 and CDR2 from the germline V gene are MDHEN and SYDVKM. The CDR3 loop spans 14 amino acids. V was cut by 0 bases and J by 8 bases, with 13 bases left in between. The DNA for the CDR3 is TGTGCCAGCAGTTTATGGGGGGGGATATCAGAAGCTTTCTTT. It is translated as CASSLWGGISEAFF.

The chain links TRBV29-1 to TRBJ2-7; TRBD2 aligns across 12 bases. With 7 bases clipped from V and 5 bases from J, the junction kept 9 bases outside the gene matches. The CDR3 consists of 14 residues. Germline CDR1 and CDR2: SQVTM and ANQGSEA. This CDR3 is CSALTSGRFNEQYF. DNA for the CDR3: TGCAGCGCTCTGACTAGCGGGAGATTCAACGAGCAGTACTTC.

This clonotype was recorded at least ten times. The chain combines TRBV7-2 with TRBJ1-5; a possible D gene is TRBD1 (5 bases). CDR3 length: 15 residues. Germline CDR1 is SGHTA and CDR2 is FQGNSA. The germline V and J ends were trimmed by 1 base and 1 base, with 8 bases remaining between them. CDR3 coding DNA: TGTGCCAGCAGCTTAGTTGACAGCAGCAATCAGCCCCAGCATTTT. This sequence encodes CASSLVDSSNQPQHF.

This sequence joins TRBV19 and TRBJ2-2; 9 bases fit TRBD1. Germline V CDR1 and CDR2: LNHDA, SQIVND (reference sequence). CDR3 length equals 17 residues. The V and J ends lost 5 bases and 5 bases, in that order; junction bases with no gene match: 12. CDR3 bases: TGTGCCAGTAGTTCACTCGGGACAGGGTTTAGGACCGGGGAGCTGTTTTTT. Its translation: CASSSLGTGFRTGELFF.

The V gene is TRBV4-1, the J gene TRBJ2-1, with D possibly called TRBD1 or TRBD2 (5 bases each). Germline V gives CDR1 MGHRA, CDR2 YSYEKL. The CDR3 spans 14 residues. V gave up 4 bases and J gave up 6 bases, with 13 bases separating them. This chain's CDR3 is CASSLGPIGNEQFF. As DNA, the CDR3 is TGCGCCAGCAGCCTGGGACCCATCGGCAATGAGCAGTTCTTC.

The V gene is TRBV7-2, the J gene TRBJ2-1; 7 positions agree with TRBD1. CDR1 and CDR2 (germline): SGHTA, FQGNSA. CDR3 length: 13 amino acids. V lost 5 bases and J lost 8; bases outside the gene matches: 6. CDR3 sequence: CASSGRQGDEQFF. In nucleotides, the CDR3 is TGTGCCAGCAGCGGCCGACAGGGTGATGAGCAGTTCTTC.

This clonotype was observed many times. This chain joins TRBV5-1 and TRBJ2-5; D possibly corresponds to TRBD1 (5 bases). This CDR3 has 14 residues. Germline V gene sequence: CDR1 SGHRS, CDR2 YFSETQ. Trimming removed 4 bases from V and 2 bases from J, with 12 bases in between. The CDR3 loop is CASSTSGHQETQYF. CDR3 coding DNA: TGCGCCAGCAGCACCAGTGGACATCAAGAGACCCAGTACTTC.

This clonotype was seen many times. The gene calls are TRBV3-1 and TRBJ1-5, with a tentative D call TRBD1 (6 bases). The germline gives CDR1 LGHDT, CDR2 YNNKEL (reference sequence). The length of the CDR3 is 14 residues. Between the trimmed V and J ends, which lost 0 bases and 7 bases, there was a span of 10 bases. The CDR3: CASSQDLRGQPQHF. The CDR3, as DNA: TGTGCCAGCAGCCAAGATCTCAGGGGCCAGCCCCAGCATTTT.

V gene TRBV12-3 or TRBV12-4 combines with J gene TRBJ1-5; no firm D call. Trimming pared 5 bases from V and 4 bases from J, leaving 9 bases between. The CDR3 totals 13 residues. The CDR3 DNA reads TGTGCCAGCAGTGTTACAGAGAATCAGCCCCAGCATTTT. This sequence encodes CASSVTENQPQHF.

A few counts support this clonotype. The J gene is TRBJ1-1, the V gene TRBV11-2; D not resolved. V was shortened by 1 base and J by 5 bases, with 11 bases between the two germline ends. This CDR3 region has 14 residues. Germline CDR1 and CDR2: SGHAT and FQNNGV. The CDR3 is CASSLGGSRTEAFF. CDR3 DNA: TGTGCCAGCAGCTTAGGCGGCAGTCGGACTGAAGCTTTCTTT.

The sample holds many counts of this clonotype. The CDR3 DNA reads TGTGCCAGCAGTAAAGGACTAGCATACATTCAGTACTTC. It yields the protein CASSKGLAYIQYF. The chain employs TRBV12-3 or TRBV12-4 and TRBJ2-4; 8 bases match TRBD2. There are 13 residues in the CDR3. J lost 8 bases, V lost 5 bases, and 5 bases had no gene match.

The chain recombines TRBV5-4 with TRBJ2-1, with 7 bases aligning to TRBD1. J was trimmed by 2 bases and V by 4 bases; bases with no gene match: 6. The CDR3 consists of 15 residues. Germline V gene data show CDR1 as SGHNT and CDR2 as YYREEE (reference sequence). CDR3 sequence: CASSPGQLTYNEQFF. The CDR3 nucleotides read TGTGCCAGCAGCCCGGGACAGCTAACCTACAATGAGCAGTTCTTC.

Only a few counts were recorded for this clonotype. CDR3 in amino acids: CASSLGWGHTNEQFF. In nucleotides, the CDR3 is TGCGCCAGCAGCTTAGGTTGGGGACATACCAATGAGCAGTTCTTC. The V call is TRBV5-1, the J call TRBJ2-1; a possible D gene is TRBD1 (6 bases). The CDR3 sequence is 15 residues long. Germline V gene data show CDR1 as SGHRS and CDR2 as YFSETQ. The V end lost 2 bases, the J end lost 6 bases, and 15 bases lay between the germline ends.